These 12 T cell receptor beta chains were all obtained from the same sample, sequenced in a study of blood T cell repertoires in COVID-19. The repertoire was sequenced with immunoSEQ multiplex PCR; TCRdb's copy has only in-frame clones and lacks some. The sample yields about 77,000 clones, over 85% seen once. Material: peripheral blood. All receptors derive from a woman over 75 with active or convalescent COVID-19.

This clone was picked up one time. This chain uses TRBV7-6 with TRBJ1-1; D possibly corresponds to TRBD1 (6 bases). CDR1 SGHVS and CDR2 FNYEAQ come from the germline V gene. Trimming took 5 bases from V and 9 from J, leaving 13 bases between them. This CDR3 has 12 amino acids. The CDR3 DNA reads TGTGCCAGCAGCCTGCCTGGGGGCAAAGCTTTCTTT. As protein: CASSLPGGKAFF.

The J gene is TRBJ2-3, the V gene TRBV4-3; tentatively, D is TRBD2 (6 bases). With 1 base removed from V and 4 bases from J, the gap between germline ends came to 18 bases. The CDR3 has 17 amino acids. From germline, CDR1 is LGHNA and CDR2 YSLEER. The CDR3 DNA sequence: TGCGCCAGCAGCCAAGGGGCTCCCGGGACTCCTTCAGATACGCAGTATTTT. As protein: CASSQGAPGTPSDTQYF.

Only one count was recorded for this clone. The chain recombines TRBV7-6 with TRBJ1-1; a weak D match, TRBD1 (5 bases). V lost 2 bases to trimming and J lost 1 base, with 14 bases between them. The CDR3 has 16 amino acids. Germline V gene sequence: CDR1 SGHVS, CDR2 FNYEAQ. The CDR3 protein is CASSLSPRQPNTEAFF. The DNA for the CDR3 is TGTGCCAGCAGCTTATCCCCGAGACAGCCGAACACTGAAGCTTTCTTT.

CDR3 in amino acids: CASSLTTSGGLSYEQYF. For the CDR3, the DNA is TGTGCCAGCAGTTTAACCACTAGCGGGGGGCTTTCCTACGAGCAGTACTTC. This sequence joins TRBV27 and TRBJ2-7; TRBD2 aligns across 12 bases. The ends lost 2 bases at V and 1 base at J; junction bases unmatched: 6. Germline V gene data show CDR1 as MNHEY and CDR2 as SMNVEV (reference sequence). The CDR3 is 17 residues long.

This rearrangement joins TRBV4-2 to TRBJ1-5; D perhaps matches TRBD1 (6 bases). V lost 0 bases, J lost 8 bases, and 11 bases lay in between. Germline V gene sequence: CDR1 LGHNA, CDR2 YNFKEQ. CDR3 length: 14 residues. In nucleotides, the CDR3 is TGTGCCAGCAGCCAAGAAACAGGGCGGGAGCCCCAGCATTTT. This sequence encodes CASSQETGREPQHF.

V gene TRBV18 combines with J gene TRBJ2-5, with 9 bases that match TRBD2. Germline V gives CDR1 KGHSH, CDR2 LQKENI. There are 17 residues in the CDR3. The trim removed 5 bases at V and 2 bases at J, leaving 12 bases unmatched. CDR3 nucleotides: TGTGCCAGCTCATCGAAGACTAGCGGAGGGCCTCAAGAGACCCAGTACTTC. Translation gives CASSSKTSGGPQETQYF.

The rearrangement links TRBV28 to TRBJ1-2, with D unresolved. The germline V gene has CDR1 MDHEN and CDR2 SYDVKM. V was trimmed by 2 bases and J by 1 base, leaving 5 bases between them. CDR3 length equals 13 residues. The CDR3, as DNA: TGTGCCAGCAGTTTAGGCAATAACTATGGCTACACCTTC. Its protein product is CASSLGNNYGYTF.

V usage is TRBV15 and J usage is TRBJ2-7, with 8 bases identical to TRBD2. Germline V lookup: CDR1 LNHNV, CDR2 YYDKDF (reference sequence). The CDR3 extends over 16 amino acids. Trimming took 0 bases from V and 2 from J; bases not matched to a gene: 6. The CDR3 sequence is CATSRDPSGGPYEQYF. CDR3 DNA: TGTGCCACCAGCAGAGATCCCAGCGGGGGACCCTACGAGCAGTACTTC.

The rearrangement uses TRBV27 and TRBJ1-6; 7 bases line up with TRBD1. The CDR3 has 13 amino acids. J lost 9 bases, V lost 6 bases, and 5 bases had no gene match. The germline V gene encodes CDR1 MNHEY and CDR2 SMNVEV (reference sequence). CDR3 loop: CASRRQGVSPLHF. In DNA form, the CDR3 reads TGTGCCAGCAGGAGACAGGGCGTTTCACCCCTCCACTTT.

The chain carries TRBV5-1 and TRBJ1-1, with D perhaps TRBD1 (6 bases). The V and J ends lost 0 bases and 6 bases respectively, with 9 bases between them. The CDR3 extends over 13 amino acids. The germline CDR1 and CDR2 sequences are SGHRS and YFSETQ. Here the CDR3 reads CASSLDRVAEAFF. The DNA of the CDR3 is TGCGCCAGCAGCTTGGACAGGGTGGCTGAAGCTTTCTTT.

V is TRBV7-9 and J is TRBJ1-2; a possible D gene is TRBD1 (6 bases). CDR1 SEHNR and CDR2 FQNEAQ come from the germline V gene (reference sequence). The length of the CDR3 is 15 residues. Trimming pared 2 bases from V and 6 bases from J, leaving 16 bases between. DNA of the CDR3: TGTGCCAGCAGCTTAAGTGCGGGGGCGCGTGATGGCTACACCTTC. Protein sequence: CASSLSAGARDGYTF.

The rearrangement links TRBV28 to TRBJ1-2; 7 bases line up with TRBD1. Losses at the gene ends were 5 bases for V and 9 bases for J; bases not matched to a gene: 12. The CDR3 loop spans 14 amino acids. The germline gives CDR1 MDHEN, CDR2 SYDVKM. The CDR3 bases are TGTGCCAGCAGTGGGGACAGCCTTGATCGGAGCTACACCTTC. Amino acid sequence: CASSGDSLDRSYTF.